The TCR beta chain described here comes from a study of T cells in Graves' hyperthyroidism and ophthalmopathy. Trimming shortened V by 0 bases and J by 0 bases, and 7 bases separated the two germline ends. The CDR3 length is 15 residues. CDR1 SNHLY and CDR2 FYNNEI come from the germline V gene. It was RNA transcripts that yielded the amplified TCR beta CDR3 regions. Using the HTBI primer set, a first-round RT-PCR was run on the TCR CDR3. Each CDR3 protein is one row after TCRdb ran MiXCR on the multiplex PCR reads. This sample has around 430,000 distinct CDR3 sequences; 15% occur once, and the top ten carry 32%. The diagnoses drew upon clinical symptoms, serum thyroxine and TRAb, thyroid ultrasound and orbital computed tomography. Fresh 10 ml peripheral blood yielded PBMCs. A few counts support this clonotype. Its matching antigen is unknown. General study findings and limits: The model anticipated ophthalmopathy a median approximately 6.7 months pre-onset. Separating ophthalmopathy from stable hyperthyroidism was achieved by a 13 V-J model.

The chain couples TRBV2 to TRBJ2-3; D call uncertain. Material: blood. This receptor was taken from a woman in her twenties or thirties with Graves' hyperthyroidism. The CDR3 loop is CASSEAGSSTDTQYF. CDR3 DNA sequence: TGTGCCAGCAGTGAAGCGGGAAGTAGCACAGATACGCAGTATTTT.